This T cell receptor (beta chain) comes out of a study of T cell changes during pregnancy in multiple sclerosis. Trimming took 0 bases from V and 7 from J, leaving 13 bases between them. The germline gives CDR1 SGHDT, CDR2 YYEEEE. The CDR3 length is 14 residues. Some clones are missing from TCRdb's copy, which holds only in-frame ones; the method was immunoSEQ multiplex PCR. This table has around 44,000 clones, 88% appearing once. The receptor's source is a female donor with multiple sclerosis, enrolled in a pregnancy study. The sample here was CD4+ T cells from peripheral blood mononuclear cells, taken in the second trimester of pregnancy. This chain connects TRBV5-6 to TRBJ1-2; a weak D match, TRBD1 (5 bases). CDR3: CASSLGQYPGGYTF. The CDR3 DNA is TGTGCCAGCAGCTTGGGACAGTACCCTGGTGGCTACACCTTC.